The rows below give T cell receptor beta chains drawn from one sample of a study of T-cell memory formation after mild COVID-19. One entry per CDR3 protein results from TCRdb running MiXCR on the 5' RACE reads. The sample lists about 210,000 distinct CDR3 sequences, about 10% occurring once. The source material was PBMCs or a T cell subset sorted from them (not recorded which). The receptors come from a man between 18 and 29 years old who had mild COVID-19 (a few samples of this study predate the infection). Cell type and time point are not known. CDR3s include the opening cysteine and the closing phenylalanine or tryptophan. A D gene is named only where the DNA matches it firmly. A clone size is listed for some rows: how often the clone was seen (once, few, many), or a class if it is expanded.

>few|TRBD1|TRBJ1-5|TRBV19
CASTTGEKSQPQHF
TGTGCCAGTACTACAGGGGAGAAGAGTCAGCCCCAGCATTTT
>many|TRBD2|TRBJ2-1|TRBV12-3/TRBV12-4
CASSPGTSGGNEQFF
TGTGCCAGCAGTCCCGGGACTAGCGGTGGAAATGAGCAGTTCTTC
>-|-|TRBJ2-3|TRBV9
CASSPRSLTSTDTQYF
TGTGCCAGCAGCCCCCGATCTTTGACTAGCACAGATACGCAGTATTTT
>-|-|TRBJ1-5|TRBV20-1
CSAREEGGGPQHF
TGCAGTGCTAGAGAGGAGGGAGGGGGGCCCCAGCATTTT
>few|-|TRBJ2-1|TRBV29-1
CSSGAHSHNEQFF
TGCAGCTCCGGGGCACACAGCCACAATGAGCAGTTCTTC
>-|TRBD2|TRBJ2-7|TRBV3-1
CASSQFAGESYEQYF
TGTGCCAGCAGCCAGTTTGCGGGGGAGTCCTACGAGCAGTACTTC
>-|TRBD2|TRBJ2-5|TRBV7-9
CASSPRLAGVETQYF
TGTGCCAGCAGCCCGCGACTAGCGGGGGTGGAGACCCAGTACTTC
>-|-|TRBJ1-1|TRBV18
CASSQGTSTEAFF
TGTGCCAGCTCTCAAGGAACCAGCACTGAAGCTTTCTTT
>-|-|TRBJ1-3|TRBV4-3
CASSQAWTGAGGNTIYF
TGCGCCAGCAGCCAAGCCTGGACCGGGGCGGGTGGAAACACCATATATTTT
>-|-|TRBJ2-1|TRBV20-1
CSARDRGGSYNEQFF
TGCAGTGCTAGAGATCGTGGGGGGTCCTACAATGAGCAGTTCTTC
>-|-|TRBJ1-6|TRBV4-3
CASSQQHNSPLHF
TGCGCCAGCAGCCAACAGCATAATTCACCCCTCCACTTT
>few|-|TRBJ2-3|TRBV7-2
CASSLVFDTQYF
TGTGCCAGCAGCTTAGTTTTCGATACGCAGTATTTT
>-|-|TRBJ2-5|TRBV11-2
CASSFVFRETQYF
TGTGCCAGCAGCTTCGTATTCCGGGAGACCCAGTACTTC
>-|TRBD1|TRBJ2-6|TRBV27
CASSLIDRASGANVLTF
TGTGCCAGCAGTTTAATCGACAGGGCCTCTGGGGCCAACGTCCTGACTTTC
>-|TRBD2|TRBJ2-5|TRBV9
CASSVGSAGLEETQYF
TGTGCCAGCAGCGTAGGGTCGGCGGGACTAGAAGAGACCCAGTACTTC